The rows below give T cell receptor beta chains drawn from one sample of a study of blood T cell repertoires in COVID-19. Produced via immunoSEQ multiplex PCR; TCRdb's table is partial and in-frame only. Of 80,000 or so clones in the sample, about 85% were seen once. Sequencing was done on a sample of peripheral blood. These receptors came from a man aged 55 to 69 with COVID-19, enrolled during active disease. The CDR3 runs from the conserved cysteine through the conserved F or W. Fields, in order: CDR3 protein, CDR3 DNA, D gene, J gene, clone size, V gene. D genes are given only for firm matches. Clone size is given for some rows only: seen once, a few or many times, or a class if the clone is expanded.

CDR3aa: CASSPPGGEQYF
CDR3nt: TGTGCCAGCTCACCACCCGGGGGCGAGCAGTACTTC
d_gene: .
j_gene: TRBJ2-7
abundance: .
v_gene: TRBV18

CDR3aa: CASSRTSGTGGAEQYF
CDR3nt: TGTGCCAGCAGTCGTACCTCCGGGACAGGGGGCGCCGAGCAGTACTTC
d_gene: TRBD1
j_gene: TRBJ2-7
abundance: .
v_gene: TRBV28

CDR3aa: CAIKPGGISPLHF
CDR3nt: TGTGCCATCAAACCAGGGGGTATTTCACCCCTCCACTTT
d_gene: TRBD1
j_gene: TRBJ1-6
abundance: .
v_gene: TRBV10-3

CDR3aa: CASSFGHTTGELFF
CDR3nt: TGTGCCAGCAGCTTCGGACATACCACCGGGGAGCTGTTTTTT
d_gene: .
j_gene: TRBJ2-2
abundance: few
v_gene: TRBV7-3

CDR3aa: CASSEALEGGQPQHF
CDR3nt: TGTGCCAGCAGTGAAGCGCTTGAAGGAGGCCAGCCCCAGCATTTT
d_gene: .
j_gene: TRBJ1-5
abundance: .
v_gene: TRBV2

CDR3aa: CASSQNLGQGYNEQFF
CDR3nt: TGCGCCAGCAGCCAGAACTTGGGACAGGGGTACAATGAGCAGTTCTTC
d_gene: TRBD1
j_gene: TRBJ2-1
abundance: .
v_gene: TRBV4-1

CDR3aa: CSASALAGGLNEQFF
CDR3nt: TGCAGTGCTAGTGCACTAGCGGGGGGGCTTAATGAGCAGTTCTTC
d_gene: TRBD2
j_gene: TRBJ2-1
abundance: few
v_gene: TRBV20-1

CDR3aa: CASSLGSARGPPNTEAFF
CDR3nt: TGTGCCAGCAGTTTAGGGAGTGCCAGGGGGCCTCCTAACACTGAAGCTTTCTTT
d_gene: TRBD1
j_gene: TRBJ1-1
abundance: .
v_gene: TRBV27

CDR3aa: CASSVDASGGETQYF
CDR3nt: TGTGCCAGCAGCGTAGACGCTAGCGGGGGGGAGACCCAGTACTTC
d_gene: TRBD2
j_gene: TRBJ2-5
abundance: once
v_gene: TRBV9

CDR3aa: CSVEGSRNNEQFF
CDR3nt: TGCAGCGTTGAAGGATCTAGGAACAATGAGCAGTTCTTC
d_gene: .
j_gene: TRBJ2-1
abundance: .
v_gene: TRBV29-1

CDR3aa: CASSLALTSGSYNEQFF
CDR3nt: TGCGCCAGCAGCTTAGCATTGACTAGCGGCTCCTACAATGAGCAGTTCTTC
d_gene: TRBD2
j_gene: TRBJ2-1
abundance: .
v_gene: TRBV5-1

CDR3aa: CASSPGGAGTEAFF
CDR3nt: TGTGCCAGCAGCCCCGGGGGGGCCGGCACTGAAGCTTTCTTT
d_gene: .
j_gene: TRBJ1-1
abundance: .
v_gene: TRBV6-5

CDR3aa: CASSLTEGTEAFF
CDR3nt: TGTGCCAGCAGCTTAACGGAGGGCACTGAAGCTTTCTTT
d_gene: .
j_gene: TRBJ1-1
abundance: .
v_gene: TRBV7-3

CDR3aa: CASSQDQEGGPYGGELFF
CDR3nt: TGCGCCAGCAGCCAAGACCAAGAGGGGGGGCCCTACGGCGGGGAGCTGTTTTTT
d_gene: .
j_gene: TRBJ2-2
abundance: .
v_gene: TRBV4-1

CDR3aa: CSVDRGQETQYF
CDR3nt: TGCAGCGTTGACAGGGGCCAAGAGACCCAGTACTTC
d_gene: .
j_gene: TRBJ2-5
abundance: .
v_gene: TRBV29-1

CDR3aa: CATSDGQNTDTQYF
CDR3nt: TGTGCCACCAGTGATGGCCAGAACACAGATACGCAGTATTTT
d_gene: .
j_gene: TRBJ2-3
abundance: .
v_gene: TRBV24-1

CDR3aa: CASSEEPGSYEQYF
CDR3nt: TGTGCCAGCAGCGAGGAGCCGGGATCCTACGAGCAGTACTTC
d_gene: .
j_gene: TRBJ2-7
abundance: .
v_gene: TRBV9

CDR3aa: CASSWEQGSRNTIYF
CDR3nt: TGCGCCAGCAGCTGGGAACAGGGTTCCCGGAACACCATATATTTT
d_gene: .
j_gene: TRBJ1-3
abundance: .
v_gene: TRBV5-1

CDR3aa: CASSPRLPFETQYF
CDR3nt: TGTGCCAGCAGTCCCAGACTCCCCTTTGAGACCCAGTACTTC
d_gene: .
j_gene: TRBJ2-5
abundance: .
v_gene: TRBV2

CDR3aa: CASSQADGKEETQYF
CDR3nt: TGCGCCAGCAGCCAAGCAGATGGCAAGGAGGAGACCCAGTACTTC
d_gene: .
j_gene: TRBJ2-5
abundance: .
v_gene: TRBV4-1

CDR3aa: CASRSTPTAQETQYF
CDR3nt: TGTGCCAGTAGGAGCACTCCGACAGCTCAAGAGACCCAGTACTTC
d_gene: .
j_gene: TRBJ2-5
abundance: .
v_gene: TRBV19

CDR3aa: CASTWRDNEQFF
CDR3nt: TGTGCCAGCACCTGGAGGGACAATGAGCAGTTCTTC
d_gene: .
j_gene: TRBJ2-1
abundance: few
v_gene: TRBV7-9

CDR3aa: CASSLLGGIARGNEQFF
CDR3nt: TGTGCCAGCAGCTTGCTGGGCGGGATAGCCCGAGGTAATGAGCAGTTCTTC
d_gene: .
j_gene: TRBJ2-1
abundance: .
v_gene: TRBV11-2

CDR3aa: CASRPVDRGPQETQYF
CDR3nt: TGTGCCAGTAGACCCGTTGACAGGGGGCCTCAAGAGACCCAGTACTTC
d_gene: TRBD1
j_gene: TRBJ2-5
abundance: .
v_gene: TRBV19

CDR3aa: CASRPTGASMSTEAFF
CDR3nt: TGTGCCAGCAGACCAACCGGTGCGAGCATGAGCACTGAAGCTTTCTTT
d_gene: .
j_gene: TRBJ1-1
abundance: few
v_gene: TRBV7-3

CDR3aa: CASSRRRDSYGETQYF
CDR3nt: TGTGCCAGCAGCCGACGAAGGGACAGCTACGGGGAGACCCAGTACTTC
d_gene: TRBD1
j_gene: TRBJ2-5
abundance: .
v_gene: TRBV4-2

CDR3aa: CASSTGTDTQYF
CDR3nt: TGTGCCAGTAGTACGGGCACAGATACGCAGTATTTT
d_gene: .
j_gene: TRBJ2-3
abundance: .
v_gene: TRBV19

CDR3aa: CASSPSTGLSNQPQHF
CDR3nt: TGTGCCAGCAGCCCATCGACAGGGCTTAGCAATCAGCCCCAGCATTTT
d_gene: TRBD1
j_gene: TRBJ1-5
abundance: .
v_gene: TRBV7-6

CDR3aa: CASSGQGIANQPQHF
CDR3nt: TGTGCCAGCAGCGGACAGGGAATAGCGAATCAGCCCCAGCATTTT
d_gene: TRBD1
j_gene: TRBJ1-5
abundance: .
v_gene: TRBV2

CDR3aa: CASSLVIQSSGNTIYF
CDR3nt: TGTGCCAGCAGCTTAGTAATACAGAGCTCTGGAAACACCATATATTTT
d_gene: .
j_gene: TRBJ1-3
abundance: few
v_gene: TRBV5-5

CDR3aa: CSVCDRGGTEAFF
CDR3nt: TGCAGCGTTTGCGACAGGGGAGGGACTGAAGCTTTCTTT
d_gene: TRBD1
j_gene: TRBJ1-1
abundance: .
v_gene: TRBV29-1

CDR3aa: CASSIRDTRDTQYF
CDR3nt: TGTGCCAGCAGCATCCGGGACACACGGGATACGCAGTATTTT
d_gene: .
j_gene: TRBJ2-3
abundance: .
v_gene: TRBV9

CDR3aa: CASSEMADTNYEQYF
CDR3nt: TGTGCCAGCAGTGAAATGGCAGATACAAACTACGAGCAGTACTTC
d_gene: .
j_gene: TRBJ2-7
abundance: once
v_gene: TRBV6-1

CDR3aa: CASSLGLETQYF
CDR3nt: TGTGCCAGCAGCTTGGGACTAGAGACCCAGTACTTC
d_gene: .
j_gene: TRBJ2-5
abundance: once
v_gene: TRBV5-4

CDR3aa: CASSERTGGTDTQYF
CDR3nt: TGCGCCAGCAGTGAGAGGACAGGGGGCACAGATACGCAGTATTTT
d_gene: TRBD1
j_gene: TRBJ2-3
abundance: .
v_gene: TRBV10-1

CDR3aa: CASSPDRGLPHEQYF
CDR3nt: TGTGCCAGCAGCCCGGACAGGGGCCTCCCCCACGAGCAGTACTTC
d_gene: TRBD1
j_gene: TRBJ2-7
abundance: .
v_gene: TRBV7-6

CDR3aa: CASSLSREYTGELFF
CDR3nt: TGTGCCAGCAGCTTGTCGCGGGAGTATACCGGGGAGCTGTTTTTT
d_gene: TRBD2
j_gene: TRBJ2-2
abundance: .
v_gene: TRBV7-2

CDR3aa: CASSFGTVDGNTIYF
CDR3nt: TGTGCCAGCAGCTTCGGGACAGTTGACGGAAACACCATATATTTT
d_gene: TRBD1
j_gene: TRBJ1-3
abundance: .
v_gene: TRBV5-4

CDR3aa: CASRSRDWYYNSPLHF
CDR3nt: TGTGCCAGTAGATCCCGGGACTGGTATTATAATTCACCCCTCCACTTT
d_gene: .
j_gene: TRBJ1-6
abundance: .
v_gene: TRBV19

CDR3aa: CASSGGSSGNTIYF
CDR3nt: TGCGCCAGCAGCGGAGGGAGCTCTGGAAACACCATATATTTT
d_gene: .
j_gene: TRBJ1-3
abundance: once
v_gene: TRBV10-2

CDR3aa: CASSSGGLNYNEQFF
CDR3nt: TGTGCCAGCAGCTCCGGCGGCCTTAACTACAATGAGCAGTTCTTC
d_gene: .
j_gene: TRBJ2-1
abundance: few
v_gene: TRBV6-5

CDR3aa: CASSLGSGDGEPQHF
CDR3nt: TGTGCCAGCAGCTTGGGTTCGGGGGATGGGGAGCCCCAGCATTTT
d_gene: .
j_gene: TRBJ1-5
abundance: .
v_gene: TRBV7-9

CDR3aa: CASSLDGTYNEQFF
CDR3nt: TGCGCCAGCAGCTTGGACGGTACCTACAATGAGCAGTTCTTC
d_gene: .
j_gene: TRBJ2-1
abundance: .
v_gene: TRBV5-1

CDR3aa: CASSQEMAGGVGEQYF
CDR3nt: TGCGCCAGCAGCCAAGAGATGGCGGGGGGGGTAGGAGAGCAGTACTTC
d_gene: TRBD2
j_gene: TRBJ2-7
abundance: .
v_gene: TRBV4-1

CDR3aa: CASRVGGITSYEQYF
CDR3nt: TGTGCCAGCAGAGTGGGCGGGATAACCTCCTACGAGCAGTACTTC
d_gene: .
j_gene: TRBJ2-7
abundance: once
v_gene: TRBV6-5